These T cell receptor beta chains were read from a single sample in a study of spatial heterogeneity in lung cancer. TCRdb analysed the 5' RACE reads with MiXCR anew, one entry per CDR3 protein. Counted here are tens of thousands of distinct CDR3 sequences, approximately 14% occurring once; the ten biggest clones make up 55% to 65%. The specimen comprised PBMCs, sampled at surgery. The source is a male donor with early-stage non-small cell lung cancer. Each CDR3 is given with its conserved first and last residue. The order of the fields is clone size, J gene, V gene, D gene, CDR3 length, CDR3 protein, CDR3 DNA. The D gene is left open where the match is weak. Clone size, where shown, is once, few, many, or a class for clones that have expanded.

>few|TRBJ1-1|TRBV7-7|.|13
CASSRVTNTEAFF
TGTGCTAGCAGCCGGGTCACGAACACTGAAGCTTTCTTT
>few|TRBJ2-7|TRBV6-2/TRBV6-3|.|14
CASRTVQSSDEQYF
TGTGCCAGCAGGACGGTCCAGTCGTCTGATGAGCAGTACTTC
>.|TRBJ2-5|TRBV7-9|TRBD2|15
CASSVGLADQETQYF
TGTGCCAGCAGCGTGGGGCTAGCGGACCAAGAGACCCAGTACTTC
>.|TRBJ2-7|TRBV29-1|.|12
CSVDRGFNEQYF
TGCAGCGTTGACCGAGGGTTCAACGAGCAGTACTTC
>few|TRBJ2-4|TRBV3-1|.|13
CASSQGPVNIQYF
TGTGCCAGCAGCCAAGGTCCCGTAAACATTCAGTACTTC
>.|TRBJ2-7|TRBV7-2|.|15
CASSLGPGPPYEQYF
TGTGCCAGCAGCTTAGGACCCGGTCCACCCTACGAGCAGTACTTC
>.|TRBJ1-5|TRBV7-2|.|15
CASSPTFSLDQPQHF
TGTGCCAGCAGTCCGACCTTCTCCCTGGACCAGCCCCAGCATTTT
>.|TRBJ2-5|TRBV10-3|TRBD2|13
CAIGGLGVETQYF
TGTGCCATCGGGGGACTAGGAGTGGAGACCCAGTACTTC
>few|TRBJ2-3|TRBV25-1|.|15
CASPRGVAGTDTQYF
TGTGCCAGCCCTAGGGGGGTAGCCGGCACAGATACGCAGTATTTT
>.|TRBJ1-1|TRBV28|.|14
CASRSTGSTTEAFF
TGTGCCAGCAGATCCACAGGGTCCACCACTGAAGCTTTCTTT
>.|TRBJ2-3|TRBV5-4|.|18
CASSLAIQVHPDTDTQYF
TGTGCCAGCAGCTTGGCCATTCAAGTACATCCCGACACAGATACGCAGTATTTT
>many|TRBJ2-5|TRBV6-5|.|16
CASSYSGRGAQETQYF
TGTGCCAGCAGTTACTCGGGACGAGGGGCGCAAGAGACCCAGTACTTC
>few|TRBJ2-1|TRBV6-6|.|15
CASSLGLSSYNEQFF
TGTGCCAGCAGTTTGGGACTGAGCTCCTACAATGAGCAGTTCTTC
>.|TRBJ1-2|TRBV3-1|TRBD1|15
CASSSDRRANYGYTF
TGTGCCAGCAGCTCGGACAGGAGAGCTAACTATGGCTACACCTTC
>few|TRBJ1-1|TRBV20-1|.|16
CSATTLGGTVGTEAFF
TGCAGTGCTACTACCCTGGGGGGAACTGTCGGGACTGAAGCTTTCTTT
>.|TRBJ2-5|TRBV20-1|.|13
CSAISGREETQYF
TGCAGTGCAATTTCGGGCCGAGAAGAGACCCAGTACTTC
>few|TRBJ2-7|TRBV28|.|13
CASRGTPSYEQYF
TGTGCCAGCAGGGGAACCCCTTCCTACGAGCAGTACTTC
>.|TRBJ1-1|TRBV18|.|14
CASSPPGQWTEAFF
TGTGCCAGCTCACCTCCGGGACAATGGACTGAAGCTTTCTTT
>.|TRBJ1-2|TRBV3-1|.|13
CASSQDPGAGYTF
TGTGCCAGCAGCCAAGATCCGGGGGCTGGCTACACCTTC
>.|TRBJ2-5|TRBV7-2|.|15
CASSRTGTPQETQYF
TGTGCCAGCAGCAGAACCGGGACACCACAAGAGACCCAGTACTTC
>.|TRBJ1-6|TRBV5-1|TRBD1|15
CASSLDRGDNSPLHF
TGCGCCAGCAGCTTGGACAGGGGGGATAATTCACCCCTCCACTTT
>few|TRBJ2-7|TRBV10-1|.|12
CASSESGGEQYF
TGCGCCAGCAGTGAGTCAGGGGGCGAGCAGTACTTC
>.|TRBJ2-7|TRBV20-1|TRBD2|16
CSARAGTSGDPYEQYF
TGCAGTGCTAGGGCGGGGACTAGCGGGGATCCTTACGAGCAGTACTTC
>few|TRBJ2-3|TRBV2|.|14
CASSISVSTDTQYF
TGTGCCAGCAGTATTAGCGTCAGCACAGATACGCAGTATTTT
>many|TRBJ1-6|TRBV28|TRBD1|14
CASGAWDSNSPLHF
TGTGCCAGCGGGGCTTGGGACAGTAATTCACCCCTCCACTTT
>.|TRBJ2-3|TRBV7-8|.|13
CASSLGSTDTQYF
TGTGCCAGCAGCTTAGGGTCCACAGATACGCAGTATTTT
>.|TRBJ1-2|TRBV7-2|TRBD1|14
CASSLGQGFYGYTF
TGTGCCAGCAGCTTAGGACAGGGCTTCTATGGCTACACCTTC
>.|TRBJ2-1|TRBV19|TRBD2|16
CASSSSGLAGVDEQFF
TGTGCCAGTAGCTCGTCGGGACTAGCGGGAGTAGATGAGCAGTTCTTC
>few|TRBJ2-3|TRBV11-2|TRBD2|16
CASSFSRASGGHTQYF
TGTGCCAGCAGCTTTTCTAGGGCTAGCGGGGGGCATACGCAGTATTTT
>many|TRBJ2-7|TRBV28|.|15
CASSFSRGVYYEQYF
TGTGCCAGCAGTTTCTCCAGGGGGGTCTACTACGAGCAGTACTTC
>.|TRBJ2-7|TRBV29-1|.|11
CSVAGPYEQYF
TGCAGCGTTGCTGGGCCCTACGAGCAGTACTTC
>.|TRBJ2-1|TRBV29-1|.|14
CSVVKGSSYNEQFF
TGCAGCGTTGTGAAGGGGAGCTCCTACAATGAGCAGTTCTTC
>.|TRBJ1-6|TRBV28|.|18
CASSLIAPEQGPNSPLHF
TGTGCCAGCAGTTTAATAGCCCCCGAACAGGGTCCCAATTCACCCCTCCACTTT
>.|TRBJ2-5|TRBV6-5|.|13
CASSYRREETQYF
TGTGCCAGCAGTTACCGCAGGGAAGAGACCCAGTACTTC
>.|TRBJ1-1|TRBV18|TRBD1|13
CASSPSGGTEAFF
TGTGCCAGCTCACCTTCAGGGGGCACTGAAGCTTTCTTT
>many|TRBJ2-2|TRBV5-1|TRBD2|17
CASSLSRGDYSTGELFF
TGCGCCAGCAGCTTGTCCCGGGGGGACTACTCCACCGGGGAGCTGTTTTTT
>few|TRBJ2-3|TRBV12-3/TRBV12-4|.|16
CASSLYGRASTDTQYF
TGTGCCAGCAGTTTATATGGGCGCGCAAGCACAGATACGCAGTATTTT
>many|TRBJ1-1|TRBV29-1|.|14
CSVRGSRGNTEAFF
TGCAGCGTTCGCGGTAGTAGGGGGAACACTGAAGCTTTCTTT
>many|TRBJ1-5|TRBV5-4|.|13
CASSLEGRQPQHF
TGTGCCAGCAGTCTAGAGGGGCGTCAGCCCCAGCATTTT
>.|TRBJ2-1|TRBV28|.|14
CASRESGEDNEQFF
TGTGCCAGCAGGGAAAGTGGGGAAGACAATGAGCAGTTCTTC
>.|TRBJ2-1|TRBV11-3|.|14
CASSLQNSYNEQFF
TGTGCCAGCAGCCTTCAGAACAGTTACAATGAGCAGTTCTTC
>.|TRBJ2-1|TRBV12-3/TRBV12-4|.|14
CASSFGGSNNEQFF
TGTGCCAGCAGTTTTGGAGGGTCGAACAATGAGCAGTTCTTC
>medium-sized|TRBJ2-7|TRBV27|.|13
CASSLSGAYEQYF
TGTGCCAGCAGTTTGTCAGGGGCCTACGAGCAGTACTTC
>many|TRBJ1-1|TRBV10-3|TRBD1|15
CASTGTGGLGTEAFF
TGTGCCTCCACTGGGACAGGGGGCTTAGGGACTGAAGCTTTCTTT
>few|TRBJ2-1|TRBV7-6|TRBD2|15
CASRRGIAGVGEQFF
TGTGCCAGCAGGCGAGGTATAGCGGGAGTAGGGGAGCAGTTCTTC
>.|TRBJ2-5|TRBV7-9|TRBD1|14
CASSFGQGGETQYF
TGTGCCAGCAGCTTCGGACAGGGCGGAGAGACCCAGTACTTC
>.|TRBJ1-4|TRBV27|.|14
CASSFGTSNEKLFF
TGTGCCAGCAGTTTCGGAACATCTAATGAAAAACTGTTTTTT
>.|TRBJ1-1|TRBV29-1|.|10
CSVGITEAFF
TGCAGCGTTGGGATCACTGAAGCTTTCTTT
>.|TRBJ2-5|TRBV3-1|.|15
CASSQDLGEEETQYF
TGTGCCAGCAGCCAAGATTTGGGGGAGGAGGAGACCCAGTACTTC
>.|TRBJ1-2|TRBV29-1|.|13
CSAATEANYGYTF
TGCAGCGCCGCGACAGAAGCTAACTATGGCTACACCTTC
>many|TRBJ2-7|TRBV5-5|.|13
CASSLDPAREQYF
TGTGCCAGCAGCTTGGATCCGGCTCGCGAGCAGTACTTC
>few|TRBJ2-5|TRBV4-2|TRBD2|15
CASSPGLAVQETQYF
TGTGCCAGCAGCCCCGGACTAGCGGTGCAAGAGACCCAGTACTTC
>few|TRBJ1-5|TRBV21-1|.|16
CASSRLGQGSNQPQHF
TGTGCCAGCAGCAGACTCGGACAGGGGAGCAATCAGCCCCAGCATTTT
>few|TRBJ2-1|TRBV5-4|.|16
CASSSLLGSSYNEQFF
TGTGCCAGCAGCTCCCTACTAGGAAGCTCCTACAATGAGCAGTTCTTC
>.|TRBJ2-7|TRBV18|.|15
CASSPQGLGGYEQYF
TGTGCCAGCTCACCTCAGGGATTGGGCGGCTACGAGCAGTACTTC